This T cell receptor (beta chain) is drawn from a study of cytomegalovirus exposure and HLA in healthy donors. Study-level results: In vitro work confirmed that a few CMV-associated chains recognize CMV antigens.

The CDR3 has 19 amino acids. Germline CDR1 SGHAT, CDR2 FQNNGV. Trimming took 5 bases from V and 2 from J; bases not matched to a gene: 20. This clone was counted a few times. The target antigen is unknown. It was with 60 Vbeta and 13 Jbeta primers that the PCR ran. Assay: immunoSEQ multiplex PCR; the TCRdb copy retains only in-frame clones and omits some. The data hold about 200,000 clones, with roughly 80% observed a single time. The receptor comes from a girl aged 2-9 years in good health and CMV-seronegative. The rearrangement joins TRBV11-2 to TRBJ2-7; 8 bases are a match to TRBD1. Sequencing input: PBMCs. The CDR3 spells CASSPVTGQAIVGAYEQYF. Written as DNA, the CDR3 is TGTGCCAGCAGCCCCGTGACGGGACAGGCTATAGTCGGGGCCTACGAGCAGTACTTC.